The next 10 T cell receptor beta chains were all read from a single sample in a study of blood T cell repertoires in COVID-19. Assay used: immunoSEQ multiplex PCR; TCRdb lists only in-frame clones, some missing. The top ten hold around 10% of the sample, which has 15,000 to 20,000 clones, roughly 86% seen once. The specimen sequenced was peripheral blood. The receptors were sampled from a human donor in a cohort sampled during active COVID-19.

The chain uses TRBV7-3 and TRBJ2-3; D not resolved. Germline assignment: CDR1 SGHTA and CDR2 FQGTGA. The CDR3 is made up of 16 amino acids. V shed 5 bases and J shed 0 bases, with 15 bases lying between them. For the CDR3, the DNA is TGTGCCAGCAGCCCCCTAGGTGCGACTAGCACAGATACGCAGTATTTT. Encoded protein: CASSPLGATSTDTQYF.

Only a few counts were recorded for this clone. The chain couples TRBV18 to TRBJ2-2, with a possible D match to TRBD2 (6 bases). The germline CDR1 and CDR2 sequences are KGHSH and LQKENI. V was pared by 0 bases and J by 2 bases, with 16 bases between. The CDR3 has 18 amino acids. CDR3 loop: CASSPPTWQGGNTGELFF. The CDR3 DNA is TGTGCCAGCTCACCACCGACCTGGCAGGGAGGTAACACCGGGGAGCTGTTTTTT. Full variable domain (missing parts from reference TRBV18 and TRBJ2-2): NAGVMQNPRHLVRRRGQEARLRCSPMKGHSHVYWYRQLPEEGLKFMVYLQKENIIDESGMPKERFSAEFPKEGPSILRIQQVVRGDSAAYFCASSPPTWQGGNTGELFFGEGSRLTVL.

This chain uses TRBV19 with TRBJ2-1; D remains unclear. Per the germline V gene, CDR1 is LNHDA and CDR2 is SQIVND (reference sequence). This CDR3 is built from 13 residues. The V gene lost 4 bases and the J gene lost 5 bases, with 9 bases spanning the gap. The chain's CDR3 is CASSNQVHNEQFF. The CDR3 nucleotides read TGTGCCAGTAGTAATCAGGTCCACAATGAGCAGTTCTTC. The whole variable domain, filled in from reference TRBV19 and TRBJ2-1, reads DGGITQSPKYLFRKEGQNVTLSCEQNLNHDAMYWYRQDPGQGLRLIYYSQIVNDFQKGDIAEGYSVSREKKESFPLTVTSAQKNPTAFYLCASSNQVHNEQFFGPGTRLTVL.

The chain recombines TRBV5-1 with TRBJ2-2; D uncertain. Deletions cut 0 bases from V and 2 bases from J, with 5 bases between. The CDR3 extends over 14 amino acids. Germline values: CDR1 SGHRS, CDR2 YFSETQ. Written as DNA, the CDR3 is TGCGCCAGCAGCTTGGACAAAAACACCGGGGAGCTGTTTTTT. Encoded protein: CASSLDKNTGELFF. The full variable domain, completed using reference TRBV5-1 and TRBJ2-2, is KAGVTQTPRYLIKTRGQQVTLSCSPISGHRSVSWYQQTPGQGLQFLFEYFSETQRNKGNFPGRFSGRQFSNSRSEMNVSTLELGDSALYLCASSLDKNTGELFFGEGSRLTVL.

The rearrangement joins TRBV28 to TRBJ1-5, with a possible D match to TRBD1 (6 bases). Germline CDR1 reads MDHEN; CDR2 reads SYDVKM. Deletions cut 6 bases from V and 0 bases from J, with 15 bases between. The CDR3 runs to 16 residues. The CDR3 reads CASRGDKTFSNQPQHF. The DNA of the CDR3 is TGTGCCAGCAGGGGGGACAAAACTTTTAGCAATCAGCCCCAGCATTTT.

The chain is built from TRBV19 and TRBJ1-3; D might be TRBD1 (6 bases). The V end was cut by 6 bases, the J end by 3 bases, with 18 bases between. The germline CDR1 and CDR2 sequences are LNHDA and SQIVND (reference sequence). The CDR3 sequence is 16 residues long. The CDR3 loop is CASSLTGSSYGNTIYF. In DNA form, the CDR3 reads TGTGCCAGTAGCCTGACAGGCAGTTCCTATGGAAACACCATATATTTT.

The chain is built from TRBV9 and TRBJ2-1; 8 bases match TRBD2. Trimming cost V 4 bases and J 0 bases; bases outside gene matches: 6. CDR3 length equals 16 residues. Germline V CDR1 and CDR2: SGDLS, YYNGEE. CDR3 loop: CASSTLAGSSYNEQFF. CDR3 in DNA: TGTGCCAGCAGCACCTTAGCGGGGAGCTCCTACAATGAGCAGTTCTTC.

The CDR3 loop reads CASSSGTSGYNEQFF. CDR3 sequence (DNA): TGTGCCAGCAGCTCCGGGACTAGCGGCTACAATGAGCAGTTCTTC. V gene TRBV9 combines with J gene TRBJ2-1, with TRBD2 matching 11 bases. After removal of 4 bases from V and 3 bases from J, the junction contained 3 bases not matched to a gene. Germline CDR1 reads SGDLS; CDR2 reads YYNGEE. The length of the CDR3 is 15 residues.

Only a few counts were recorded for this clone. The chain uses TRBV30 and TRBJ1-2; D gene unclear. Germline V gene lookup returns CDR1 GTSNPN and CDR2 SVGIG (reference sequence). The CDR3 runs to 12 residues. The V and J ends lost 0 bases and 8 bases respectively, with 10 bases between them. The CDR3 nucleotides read TGTGCCTGGAGTGTCGGAAACAGAGGCTACACCTTC. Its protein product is CAWSVGNRGYTF. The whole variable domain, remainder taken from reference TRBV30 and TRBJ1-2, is SQTIHQWPATLVQPVGSPLSLECTVEGTSNPNLYWYRQAAGRGLQLLFYSVGIGQISSEVPQNLSASRPQDRQFILSSKKLLLSDSGFYLCAWSVGNRGYTFGSGTRLTVV.

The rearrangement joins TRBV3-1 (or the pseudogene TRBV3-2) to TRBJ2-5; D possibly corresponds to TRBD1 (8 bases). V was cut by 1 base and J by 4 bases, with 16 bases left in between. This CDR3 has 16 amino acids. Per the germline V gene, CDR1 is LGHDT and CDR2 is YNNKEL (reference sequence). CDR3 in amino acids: CASSQGVTGEGETQYF. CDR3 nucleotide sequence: TGTGCCAGCAGCCAAGGTGTGACAGGGGAGGGAGAGACCCAGTACTTC.